These T cell receptor beta chains were read from a single sample in a study of T-cell memory formation after mild COVID-19. One entry per CDR3 protein, called by TCRdb with MiXCR from the 5' RACE reads. The sample has roughly 180,000 distinct CDR3 sequences, 11% seen once. Sequenced input: PBMCs or a T cell subset sorted from them (not recorded which). These TCRs come from a man aged 18 to 30 who had mild COVID-19 (a few samples of this study predate the infection). Cell type and time point are not known. Each CDR3 is given with its conserved first and last residue. The order of the fields is J gene, V gene, D gene, clone size, CDR3 protein, CDR3 DNA. A D gene is named only where the DNA matches it firmly. Clone size, where shown, is once, few, many, or a class for clones that have expanded.

TRBJ1-6 | TRBV27 | TRBD1 | few | CASSSADRGVSPLHF | TGTGCCAGCAGTTCCGCGGACAGGGGTGTTTCACCCCTCCACTTT
TRBJ1-5 | TRBV10-2 | NA | few | CASSETVQPQHF | TGCGCCAGCAGTGAAACAGTCCAGCCCCAGCATTTT
TRBJ2-1 | TRBV2 | TRBD2 | few | CASSESTSGGADEQFF | TGTGCCAGCAGTGAATCTACTAGCGGGGGGGCGGATGAGCAGTTCTTC
TRBJ2-7 | TRBV6-6 | NA | NA | CASSSRDTGGYEQYF | TGTGCCAGCAGTAGCCGGGACACGGGGGGCTACGAGCAGTACTTC
TRBJ1-1 | TRBV6-5 | NA | few | CASSYGGTEAFF | TGTGCCAGCAGTTACGGGGGTACTGAAGCTTTCTTT
TRBJ2-3 | TRBV6-5 | TRBD2 | NA | CASSYSASGGTSTDTQYF | TGTGCCAGCAGTTACTCAGCTAGCGGGGGGACTAGCACAGATACGCAGTATTTT
TRBJ1-2 | TRBV4-1 | NA | few | CASSQDRAQGGYTF | TGCGCCAGCAGCCAAGATCGGGCACAGGGTGGCTACACCTTC
TRBJ1-2 | TRBV7-2 | NA | NA | CASSLVGGAVRGYTF | TGTGCCAGCAGCTTAGTCGGGGGGGCCGTGCGTGGCTACACCTTC
TRBJ1-2 | TRBV4-1 | NA | NA | CASSQTGTDLYGYTF | TGCGCCAGCAGCCAAACCGGGACTGACCTCTATGGCTACACCTTC
TRBJ2-3 | TRBV4-1 | TRBD1 | few | CASSQPVRDRENTQYF | TGCGCCAGCAGCCAACCGGTACGGGACAGGGAAAATACGCAGTATTTT
TRBJ2-7 | TRBV7-3 | NA | NA | CASMTRPHSYEQYF | TGTGCCAGCATGACACGTCCCCACTCCTACGAGCAGTACTTC
TRBJ1-5 | TRBV5-5 | NA | NA | CASSLEWGGQPQHF | TGTGCCAGCAGCTTGGAGTGGGGGGGTCAGCCCCAGCATTTT
TRBJ2-3 | TRBV7-8 | NA | few | CASSPNRVRDTQYF | TGTGCCAGCAGCCCCAACAGGGTACGGGATACGCAGTATTTT